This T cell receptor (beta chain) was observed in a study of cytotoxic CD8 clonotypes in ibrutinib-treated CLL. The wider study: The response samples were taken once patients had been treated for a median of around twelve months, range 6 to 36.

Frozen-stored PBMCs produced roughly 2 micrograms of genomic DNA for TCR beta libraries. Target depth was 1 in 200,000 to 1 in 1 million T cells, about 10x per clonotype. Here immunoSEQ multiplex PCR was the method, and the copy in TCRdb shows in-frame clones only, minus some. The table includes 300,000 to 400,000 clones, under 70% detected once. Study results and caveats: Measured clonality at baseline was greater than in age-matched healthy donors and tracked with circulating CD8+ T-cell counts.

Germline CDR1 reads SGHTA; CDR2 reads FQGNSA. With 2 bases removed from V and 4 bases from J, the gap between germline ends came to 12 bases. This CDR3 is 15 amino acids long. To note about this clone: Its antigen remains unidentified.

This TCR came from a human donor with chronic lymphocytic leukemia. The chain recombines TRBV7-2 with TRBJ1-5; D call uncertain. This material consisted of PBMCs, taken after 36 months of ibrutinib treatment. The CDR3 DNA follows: TGTGCCAGCAGCTTATCGGCAGCGGCTAATCAGCCCCAGCATTTT. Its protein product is CASSLSAAANQPQHF.